This T cell receptor (beta chain) was sequenced during a study of a mutant IDH1 vaccine in newly diagnosed glioma. Clones were read by immunoSEQ multiplex PCR, and TCRdb kept only the in-frame ones, dropping some. In the table there are tens of thousands of clones, 75% to 85% of which are singletons. Indicated time point: week 23, last vaccination. The study gave 300 ug of mutant IDH1 20-mer peptide per vaccine dose, with topical imiquimod. The CDR3 covers 14 residues. V lost 5 bases, J lost 4 bases, and 14 bases lay in between. Looked up from germline, CDR1 is SGHVS and CDR2 is FNYEAQ. Comments on this clone: Its target is unknown.

The receptor was derived from a man aged 35 to 55 with glioma. Specimen: PBMCs, collected from a glioma patient whose treatment included an IDH1 peptide vaccine. The chain uses TRBV7-6 and TRBJ1-2; the D gene is possibly TRBD1 (5 bases). In DNA form, the CDR3 reads TGTGCCAGCAGCCCTGGACGGGACTTCTATGGCTACACCTTC. Its protein product is CASSPGRDFYGYTF. Drawing the rest from reference TRBV7-6 and TRBJ1-2, the complete variable domain is GAGVSQSPRYKVTKRGQDVALRCDPISGHVSLYWYRQALGQGPEFLTYFNYEAQQDKSGLPNDRFSAERPEGSISTLTIQRTEQRDSAMYRCASSPGRDFYGYTFGSGTRLTVV.